This paragraph reports one TCR beta chain. The record originates from a study of Ad26.COV2.S vaccination and SARS-CoV-2 variants. The CDR3 spans 15 residues. The germline gives CDR1 SGHDN, CDR2 FVKESK. V trimming: 1 base; J trimming: 4 bases; junction bases outside the gene matches: 6. Measured with immunoSEQ multiplex PCR; TCRdb has only the in-frame clones, and not every one. Of roughly 140,000 clones in the sample, just over 85% are singletons; the top ten hold around 5%. The rearrangement uses TRBV14 and TRBJ2-7; 8 nucleotides align to TRBD1. This clonotype was sampled from a human donor who had recovered from COVID-19. Source: peripheral blood, taken after recovery from COVID-19. This CDR3 reads CASSQVGTGYYEQYF. CDR3 DNA: TGTGCCAGCAGCCAAGTAGGGACAGGTTATTACGAGCAGTACTTC.